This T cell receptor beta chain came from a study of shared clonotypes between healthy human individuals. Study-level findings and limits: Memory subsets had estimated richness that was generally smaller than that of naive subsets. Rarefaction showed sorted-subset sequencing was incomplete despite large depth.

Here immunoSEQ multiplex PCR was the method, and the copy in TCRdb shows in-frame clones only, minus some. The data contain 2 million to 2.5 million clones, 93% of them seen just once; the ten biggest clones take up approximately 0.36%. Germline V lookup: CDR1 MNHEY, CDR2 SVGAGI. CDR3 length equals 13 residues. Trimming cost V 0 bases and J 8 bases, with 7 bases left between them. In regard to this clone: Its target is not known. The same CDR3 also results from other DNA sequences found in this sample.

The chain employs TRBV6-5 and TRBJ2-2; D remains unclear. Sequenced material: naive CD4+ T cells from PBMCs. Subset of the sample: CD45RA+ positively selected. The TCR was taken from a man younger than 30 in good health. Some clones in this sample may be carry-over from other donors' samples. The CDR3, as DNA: TGTGCCAGCAGTTACTCGCGCCCAGGGGAGCTGTTTTTT. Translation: CASSYSRPGELFF.